Described below is a single TCR beta chain sequence and its context. Its antigen is unknown. This entry comes from a study of CD8+ T cells in alopecia areata. Regarding treatment: oral pan-JAK inhibitor, 5-10 mg twice daily. Punch biopsies of lesional scalp, plus peripheral blood, were taken from alopecia areata patients. Reverse transcribed after extraction, RNA yielded cDNA as the sequencing template. Method: immunoSEQ multiplex PCR; TCRdb's copy keeps in-frame clones and lacks some. The data show about 210,000 clones, approximately 65% seen once. Notes on the study in general: Administration of tofacitinib significantly diminished scalp clonality and expanded CD8+ clones within the top 100. Having one nonresponder leaves uncertain how baseline CD8+ expansion relates to response. Against the mouse data, patients shared TCRs less clearly, possibly for HLA reasons.

This TCR was sampled from a human donor with alopecia areata. Sequencing was performed on CD4+ T cells sorted from blood, taken around week 44, from a patient treated with tofacitinib.

CDR3 in amino acids: CSVVSTGGETQYF. The CDR3 DNA is TGCAGCGTTGTATCAACCGGGGGAGAGACCCAGTACTTC. V and J are TRBV29-1 and TRBJ2-5; possible D gene TRBD2, 6 bases. The CDR3 is 13 residues long. Trimming removed 4 bases from V and 4 bases from J, with 13 bases in between. The germline gives CDR1 SQVTM, CDR2 ANQGSEA.